The 30 T cell receptor beta chains given below trace back to one sample, sequenced in a study of metastatic and nonmetastatic thyroid tumors. TCRdb re-called the PCR reads with MiXCR. This sample has over 10,000 clones, with about a quarter found just once. All patients were untreated before thyroid surgery. Sequenced input: blood. The receptors were sampled from a female donor with papillary thyroid cancer or a benign thyroid nodule (not recorded which). Some clones in this sample may be carry-over from other donors' samples.

V and J are TRBV3-1 and TRBJ2-3, with 12 bases lining up with TRBD2. The V gene end was trimmed by 4 bases and the J gene end by 1 base; junction bases not matched to a gene: 3. The CDR3 extends over 16 amino acids. Germline V gene sequence: CDR1 LGHDT, CDR2 YNNKEL (reference sequence). The CDR3 here is CASSPWTSGGTDTQYF. In nucleotides, the CDR3 is TGTGCCAGCAGCCCATGGACTAGCGGGGGCACAGATACGCAGTATTTT.

This clone is medium-sized (0.01 to 0.1%) within its sample. V gene TRBV10-3 combines with J gene TRBJ1-2, with D unresolved. Germline CDR1 ENHRY, CDR2 SYGVKD. This CDR3 has 15 residues. Trimming took 3 bases from V and 2 from J, leaving 13 bases between them. For the CDR3, the DNA is TGTGCCATCAGTGACCCGGGTGGGGTAAACTATGGCTACACCTTC. This translates into CAISDPGGVNYGYTF.

In its sample, this clone was seen many times. The CDR3 reads CASGTGSGTGGTQYF. CDR3 nucleotides: TGTGCTAGTGGGACCGGATCCGGGACAGGGGGTACGCAGTATTTT. The V call is TRBV12-5, the J call TRBJ2-3; 11 nucleotides line up with TRBD1. The germline gives CDR1 LGHNT, CDR2 FRNRAP. Unmatched junction bases numbered 10, after V lost 6 bases and J lost 8 bases. The CDR3 is made up of 15 amino acids.

This clone has ten or more counts. J is TRBJ2-2 and V is TRBV19, with 11 bases matching TRBD2. The trim removed 1 base at V and 5 bases at J, leaving 3 bases unmatched. From germline, CDR1 is LNHDA and CDR2 SQIVND (reference sequence). The CDR3 loop spans 16 amino acids. CDR3 sequence reads: CASSIGASGRTGELFF. The DNA of the CDR3 is TGTGCCAGTAGTATAGGGGCTAGCGGGAGGACCGGGGAGCTGTTTTTT.

This chain links TRBV20-1 with TRBJ2-5; D gene uncertain. Germline V lookup: CDR1 DFQATT, CDR2 SNEGSKA (reference sequence). CDR3 length equals 14 residues. Between the trimmed V and J ends, which lost 5 bases and 5 bases, there was a span of 18 bases. The CDR3 nucleotides read TGCAGTGCTCAGCTAGTGGGCGGATCGGAGACCCAGTACTTC. It encodes CSAQLVGGSETQYF.

At least ten counts were recorded for this clone. This sequence joins TRBV20-1 and TRBJ2-3; 9 bases are a match to TRBD2. The CDR3 has 14 residues. The V and J ends lost 3 bases and 2 bases, in that order; junction bases with no gene match: 3. Germline lookup yields CDR1 DFQATT and CDR2 SNEGSKA (reference sequence). Written as DNA, the CDR3 is TGCAGTGCTAGGCGGGGGGGCCCCACAGATACGCAGTATTTT. This sequence encodes CSARRGGPTDTQYF.

There are a few counts of this clone. Written as DNA, the CDR3 is TGTGCCAGCAGTTACACGGCAAAGGCGGGCAGGGACTACGAGCAGTACTTC. Amino acids: CASSYTAKAGRDYEQYF. The chain joins TRBV6-5 to TRBJ2-7; TRBD1 or TRBD2 may be the D gene (5 bases each). This CDR3 is built from 17 residues. Germline V CDR1 and CDR2: MNHEY, SVGAGI. The V gene lost 2 bases and the J gene lost 3 bases, with 20 bases spanning the gap.

This clone is classed as medium-sized. V and J are TRBV6-1 and TRBJ1-2, with D maybe TRBD1 (5 bases). Trimming took 6 bases from V and 6 from J, leaving 17 bases between them. The germline V gene has CDR1 MNHNS and CDR2 SASEGT. The CDR3 loop spans 14 amino acids. CDR3 loop: CASSRGGVGDGYTF. In nucleotides, the CDR3 is TGTGCCAGCAGCCGCGGGGGGGTGGGGGATGGCTACACCTTC.

This clone was observed at least ten times. The genes are TRBV4-2 and TRBJ2-2; D call uncertain. The V end lost 0 bases, the J end lost 8 bases, and 10 bases lay between the germline ends. This CDR3 contains 14 residues. Germline V gene data show CDR1 as LGHNA and CDR2 as YNFKEQ. CDR3 loop: CASSQEGFSGELFF. In DNA, the CDR3 is TGTGCCAGCAGCCAAGAGGGATTCTCTGGGGAGCTGTTTTTT.

A few counts support this clone. The V call is TRBV19, the J call TRBJ2-5; D unresolved. The V gene's germline CDR1 is LNHDA and CDR2 SQIVND (reference sequence). Trimming stripped 4 bases from V and 8 bases from J, with 20 bases between. CDR3 length: 15 amino acids. CDR3 bases: TGTGCCAGTAGTACGATGACATGGCTTGGCGATACCCAGTACTTC. Translating gives CASSTMTWLGDTQYF.

Relative to its sample, this clone is medium-sized. The chain uses TRBV12-3 or TRBV12-4 and TRBJ2-7, with 12 bases identical to TRBD1. There are 16 residues in the CDR3. With 6 bases clipped from V and 7 bases from J, the junction kept 13 bases outside the gene matches. The CDR3 region is CASSTPGQGALEEQYF. The DNA of the CDR3 is TGTGCCAGCAGCACGCCGGGACAGGGGGCGTTGGAGGAGCAGTACTTC.

This clone was seen repeatedly, ten times or more. The rearrangement uses TRBV7-2 and TRBJ2-5; D uncertain. The V gene's germline CDR1 is SGHTA and CDR2 FQGNSA. This CDR3 contains 14 residues. Trimming took off 0 bases at V and 5 bases at J, with 10 bases between the two ends. CDR3 sequence (DNA): TGTGCCAGCAGCTTAGCACGGATTGTGGAGACCCAGTACTTC. Its protein is CASSLARIVETQYF.

This chain joins TRBV5-4 and TRBJ2-7; D uncertain. The CDR3 covers 15 residues. V shed 3 bases and J shed 5 bases, with 18 bases lying between them. Germline-derived CDR1 and CDR2 are SGHNT and YYREEE (reference sequence). The DNA for the CDR3 is TGTGCCAGCAGCTCCCCGGCCACTCGCCTAGACGAGCAGTACTTC. Translation: CASSSPATRLDEQYF.

In this sample, this clone turned up many times. The chain employs TRBV10-3 and TRBJ2-3; possibly TRBD1 or TRBD2 for D (5 bases each). Germline CDR1 ENHRY, CDR2 SYGVKD. This CDR3 is 14 amino acids long. V lost 5 bases and J lost 2, with 11 bases in between. The CDR3 region has the DNA TGTGCCATCAGTACGGGACCCCCCACAGATACGCAGTATTTT. Its protein is CAISTGPPTDTQYF.

By frequency in the sample, this clone is medium-sized. J is TRBJ1-2 and V is TRBV6-2 or TRBV6-3; perhaps TRBD1 as D (6 bases). The CDR3 spans 12 residues. Trimming stripped 7 bases from V and 2 bases from J, with 8 bases between. CDR1 is MNHEY and CDR2 is SVGEGT in the germline V gene. The CDR3 sequence: CASKTGNYGYTF. The CDR3 DNA reads as TGTGCCAGCAAAACAGGGAACTATGGCTACACCTTC.

This clone was recorded at least ten times. The chain carries TRBV7-9 and TRBJ1-2; D unresolved. CDR1 is SEHNR and CDR2 is FQNEAQ in the germline V gene (reference sequence). The V end was cut by 1 base, the J end by 3 bases, with 6 bases between. This CDR3 is 13 amino acids long. CDR3 sequence: CASSLGLDYGYTF. CDR3 nucleotides: TGTGCCAGCAGCTTAGGACTGGACTATGGCTACACCTTC.

This chain links TRBV6-1 with TRBJ1-6; no firm D call. The ends were cut back, 6 bases at V and 8 bases at J, with 8 bases in the middle. Germline CDR1 and CDR2: MNHNS and SASEGT. CDR3 size: 12 residues. The CDR3 loop is CASSGIDSPLHF. CDR3 DNA sequence: TGTGCCAGCAGCGGGATTGATTCACCCCTCCACTTT.

The sample holds many counts of this clone. The genes are TRBV4-1 and TRBJ1-2; D gene uncertain. The CDR3 runs to 14 residues. Trimming took 5 bases from V and 7 from J, leaving 17 bases between them. CDR1 and CDR2 (germline): MGHRA, YSYEKL. CDR3 sequence: CASSDVTGVVGYTF. The CDR3 nucleotides are TGCGCCAGCAGCGATGTTACTGGGGTGGTTGGCTACACCTTC.

By share of the sample, this clone is medium-sized. The V call is TRBV2, the J call TRBJ2-2; 10 bases line up with TRBD1. CDR3 length: 15 amino acids. V dropped 8 bases and J dropped 5; count of bases not matched to a gene: 8. The germline V gene encodes CDR1 SNHLY and CDR2 FYNNEI. This CDR3 is CASFQGQGRTGELFF. The CDR3, as DNA: TGTGCCAGCTTCCAGGGACAGGGGAGGACCGGGGAGCTGTTTTTT.

This clone was seen many times. The chain is built from TRBV19 and TRBJ2-7, with a weak D call TRBD2 (5 bases). Between the trimmed V and J ends, which lost 6 bases and 0 bases, there was a span of 18 bases. Germline CDR1 and CDR2: LNHDA and SQIVND (reference sequence). The CDR3 runs to 16 residues. The CDR3 reads CASSLDGLRSSYEQYF. Here the CDR3 DNA reads TGTGCCAGTAGCCTCGATGGACTGAGGAGCTCCTACGAGCAGTACTTC. The full variable domain, its missing parts supplied by reference TRBV19 and TRBJ2-7, is DGGITQSPKYLFRKEGQNVTLSCEQNLNHDAMYWYRQDPGQGLRLIYYSQIVNDFQKGDIAEGYSVSREKKESFPLTVTSAQKNPTAFYLCASSLDGLRSSYEQYFGPGTRLTVT.

The chain carries TRBV4-2 and TRBJ2-3; D may correspond to TRBD1 or TRBD2 (5 bases each). CDR1 and CDR2 from the germline V gene are LGHNA and YNFKEQ. The length of the CDR3 is 15 residues. The germline V and J ends were trimmed by 4 bases and 2 bases, with 13 bases remaining between them. The CDR3 region has the DNA TGTGCCAGCAGCCCCGGGGCCGGGATCACAGATACGCAGTATTTT. It yields the protein CASSPGAGITDTQYF.

This clone ranks as medium-sized (0.01 to 0.1%). The chain employs TRBV6-1 and TRBJ2-5, with no clear D. Trimming pared 6 bases from V and 5 bases from J, leaving 10 bases between. This CDR3 is 12 amino acids long. Germline-derived CDR1 and CDR2 are MNHNS and SASEGT. The CDR3 DNA is TGTGCCAGCAGCTTATCTCCCGAGACCCAGTACTTC. Its translation is CASSLSPETQYF.

This clone is labeled as medium-sized (0.01 to 0.1%). The chain couples TRBV15 to TRBJ2-1; 9 nucleotides align to TRBD2. CDR3 length: 13 amino acids. The junction had 2 bases not matched to a gene; V was cut back by 1 base and J by 10 bases. CDR1 LNHNV and CDR2 YYDKDF come from the germline V gene (reference sequence). The DNA of the CDR3 is TGTGCCACCAGCAGAGTAGCGGGGGAAGAGCAGTTCTTC. Translated, it gives CATSRVAGEEQFF. The full variable domain, in which reference TRBV15 and TRBJ2-1 provide the parts outside the CDR3, is DAMVIQNPRYQVTQFGKPVTLSCSQTLNHNVMYWYQQKSSQAPKLLFHYYDKDFNNEADTPDNFQSRRPNTSFCFLDIRSPGLGDTAMYLCATSRVAGEEQFFGPGTRLTVL.

This clone is deemed medium-sized (0.01 to 0.1%). The V gene is TRBV7-3, the J gene TRBJ2-7; either TRBD1 or TRBD2 may supply D (5 bases each). The germline V and J ends were trimmed by 4 bases and 2 bases, with 12 bases remaining between them. There are 14 residues in the CDR3. The germline V gene encodes CDR1 SGHTA and CDR2 FQGTGA. CDR3 nucleotide sequence: TGTGCCAGCAGCTCCCATGGGACGCCCTACGAGCAGTACTTC. Its protein is CASSSHGTPYEQYF.

In DNA form, the CDR3 reads TGCGCCAGCAGCCAAGATAGGGCAGGGGAAAATCAGCCCCAGCATTTT. It specifies CASSQDRAGENQPQHF. The genes are TRBV4-1 and TRBJ1-5; tentative D call: TRBD1 (6 bases). V shed 0 bases and J shed 4 bases, with 13 bases lying between them. The CDR3 spans 16 residues. CDR1 MGHRA and CDR2 YSYEKL come from the germline V gene.

This clone is labeled medium-sized. The chain couples TRBV15 to TRBJ1-3; D is unresolved. V lost 1 base and J lost 3, with 7 bases in between. The CDR3 is 14 amino acids. Germline assignment: CDR1 LNHNV and CDR2 YYDKDF (reference sequence). The CDR3 region has the DNA TGTGCCACCAGCAGAGGGGTGAATGGAAACACCATATATTTT. This codes for CATSRGVNGNTIYF. Supplemented by reference TRBV15 and TRBJ1-3, the full variable domain reads DAMVIQNPRYQVTQFGKPVTLSCSQTLNHNVMYWYQQKSSQAPKLLFHYYDKDFNNEADTPDNFQSRRPNTSFCFLDIRSPGLGDTAMYLCATSRGVNGNTIYFGEGSWLTVV.

This clone was seen more than once but under ten times. A junction boundary mismatches the germline segment, possibly from a read error. The sample has other DNA sequences that encode this CDR3 too. The genes are TRBV29-1 and TRBJ2-2; 8 nucleotides agree with TRBD1. This CDR3 spans 15 amino acids. Looked up from germline, CDR1 is SQVTM and CDR2 is ANQGSEA. CDR3 DNA: TGCAGCGTTGGGGGGGACAGGAGTAACACAGGGGAGCTGTTTTTT. It codes for CSVGGDRSNTGELFF.

On this clone: A read error may account for a junction end that differs from germline. The rearrangement joins TRBV20-1 to TRBJ1-1; the match to TRBD1 covers 9 bases. Looked up from germline, CDR1 is DFQATT and CDR2 is SNEGSKA (reference sequence). CDR3 length: 16 residues. The CDR3 nucleotides read TGCATTGCTAGAAGGCGTACAGGGGGCATGAACACTGAAGCTTTCTTT. Its protein product is CIARRRTGGMNTEAFF.

The CDR3, as DNA: TGTGCCTCAGGACAGGGGTCTGACTATGGCTACACCTTC. Translated, it gives CASGQGSDYGYTF. The V call is TRBV30, the J call TRBJ1-2, with 9 nucleotides matching TRBD1. The CDR3 consists of 13 residues. From germline, CDR1 is GTSNPN and CDR2 SVGIG (reference sequence). The V segment lost 7 bases and the J segment 3 bases; nucleotides outside the gene matches: 6.

About this clone itself: Relative to the germline gene, one junction end is altered; a read error may explain this. The chain uses TRBV4-1 and TRBJ1-5; TRBD1 matches 10 bases. The CDR3 loop spans 14 amino acids. The germline V gene has CDR1 MGHRA and CDR2 YSYEKL. CDR3 amino acids: CANSTGTGDQPQHF. In DNA form, the CDR3 reads TGCGCCAACAGCACCGGGACAGGGGATCAGCCCCAGCATTTT.